Listed here are 31 T cell receptor beta chains from one sample, sequenced in a study of CD8+ T cells in alopecia areata. Reverse transcribed after extraction, RNA yielded cDNA as the sequencing template. Libraries were prepared by immunoSEQ multiplex PCR; TCRdb keeps only in-frame clonotypes and omits some of them. The table shows 110,000 or so clones, with roughly two fifths occurring only once. Sequencing was done on a sample of CD4+ T cells sorted from blood. The source of these receptors is a human donor with alopecia areata.

This sequence joins TRBV7-2 and TRBJ2-7; TRBD1 matches at 8 bases. The CDR3 extends over 15 amino acids. Germline V CDR1 and CDR2: SGHTA, FQGNSA. The V gene end was trimmed by 3 bases and the J gene end by 4 bases; junction bases not matched to a gene: 8. Here the CDR3 DNA reads TGTGCCAGCAGCTTGTCGGGACAGGAGTTGTACGAGCAGTACTTC. This codes for CASSLSGQELYEQYF. The entire variable domain, with the rest obtained from reference TRBV7-2 and TRBJ2-7, is as follows: GAGVSQSPSNKVTEKGKDVELRCDPISGHTALYWYRQSLGQGLEFLIYFQGNSAPDKSGLPSDRFSAERTGGSVSTLTIQRTQQEDSAVYLCASSLSGQELYEQYFGPGTRLTVT.

The CDR3: CASSPGGASGRSDEQYF. CDR3 in DNA: TGCGCCAGCAGCCCGGGAGGGGCTAGCGGGAGATCTGACGAGCAGTACTTC. The rearrangement links TRBV5-1 to TRBJ2-7; TRBD2 matches at 10 bases. The V and J ends lost 4 bases and 5 bases, in that order; junction bases with no gene match: 15. The V gene's germline CDR1 is SGHRS and CDR2 YFSETQ. There are 17 residues in the CDR3.

This clone occurred many times. V usage is TRBV7-2 and J usage is TRBJ1-4; no definite D call. V lost 1 base and J 5 bases, leaving 8 bases between the germline ends. This CDR3 has 14 residues. In germline, CDR1 is SGHTA, CDR2 FQGNSA. The CDR3 reads CASSLEGSNEKLFF. DNA for the CDR3: TGTGCCAGCAGCTTAGAGGGCTCAAATGAAAAACTGTTTTTT. Full variable domain (outside the CDR3, taken from reference TRBV7-2 and TRBJ1-4): GAGVSQSPSNKVTEKGKDVELRCDPISGHTALYWYRQSLGQGLEFLIYFQGNSAPDKSGLPSDRFSAERTGGSVSTLTIQRTQQEDSAVYLCASSLEGSNEKLFFGSGTQLSVL.

This chain joins TRBV4-3 and TRBJ2-7; D is unresolved. The germline V and J ends were trimmed by 0 bases and 5 bases, with 11 bases remaining between them. CDR3 size: 14 residues. From germline, CDR1 is LGHNA and CDR2 YSLEER. CDR3 in amino acids: CASSQDSKDHEQYF. The CDR3 DNA is TGCGCCAGCAGCCAAGATAGTAAGGACCACGAGCAGTACTTC.

V is TRBV6-1 and J is TRBJ2-7; 7 nucleotides align to TRBD2. V trimming: 8 bases; J trimming: 4 bases; junction bases outside the gene matches: 14. Germline loops: CDR1 MNHNS, CDR2 SASEGT. The CDR3 contains 15 residues. DNA of the CDR3: TGTGCCAGCGCGTGGGAGAGCGGGACCGTTTACGAGCAGTACTTC. It codes for CASAWESGTVYEQYF.

The V and J genes are TRBV7-2 and TRBJ2-7; D remains ambiguous. Trimming stripped 7 bases from V and 3 bases from J, with 16 bases between. The CDR3 extends over 14 amino acids. The germline CDR1 and CDR2 sequences are SGHTA and FQGNSA. The chain's CDR3 is CASTSIGKLYEQYF. The CDR3 coding sequence is TGTGCCAGCACCTCTATTGGGAAACTCTACGAGCAGTACTTC.

J is TRBJ2-1 and V is TRBV27; D is undetermined. Deletions cut 3 bases from V and 4 bases from J, with 13 bases between. The CDR3 totals 15 residues. Germline CDR1 reads MNHEY; CDR2 reads SMNVEV (reference sequence). DNA for the CDR3: TGTGCCAGCAGTTTCGACGGTTTCCTATACAATGAGCAGTTCTTC. It codes for CASSFDGFLYNEQFF.

The chain couples TRBV7-2 to TRBJ2-7, with 9 bases fitting TRBD1. The V segment lost 3 bases and the J segment 4 bases; nucleotides outside the gene matches: 7. Germline CDR1 is SGHTA and CDR2 is FQGNSA. This CDR3 is built from 15 residues. This CDR3 reads CASSLAGQGTYEQYF. DNA of the CDR3: TGTGCCAGCAGCTTGGCGGGACAGGGAACGTACGAGCAGTACTTC.

This sequence joins TRBV29-1 and TRBJ2-1; 13 bases match TRBD2. CDR1 and CDR2 from the germline V gene are SQVTM and ANQGSEA. The ends lost 0 bases at V and 10 bases at J; junction bases unmatched: 6. CDR3 length: 15 amino acids. The CDR3 DNA follows: TGCAGCGTTGAAGATGGTCTACTAGCGGGAGGGGAGCAGTTCTTC. Translating gives CSVEDGLLAGGEQFF.

The rearrangement joins TRBV15 to TRBJ2-6; unclear D gene. In germline, CDR1 is LNHNV, CDR2 YYDKDF (reference sequence). The V end lost 2 bases, the J end lost 0 bases, and 5 bases lay between the germline ends. CDR3 length: 15 amino acids. In DNA, the CDR3 is TGTGCCACCAGCAGACCAGGCTCTGGGGCCAACGTCCTGACTTTC. Its translation: CATSRPGSGANVLTF.

This chain joins TRBV30 and TRBJ2-4, with D perhaps matching TRBD1 (5 bases). CDR1 is GTSNPN and CDR2 is SVGIG in the germline V gene (reference sequence). V was trimmed by 2 bases and J by 7 bases, leaving 12 bases between them. This CDR3 spans 13 amino acids. The chain's CDR3 is CAWSILQGNIQYF. As DNA, the CDR3 is TGTGCCTGGAGTATCTTGCAGGGTAACATTCAGTACTTC.

The rearrangement uses TRBV4-1 and TRBJ2-5; D call uncertain. The CDR3 runs 13 residues. V lost 0 bases and J 7 bases, leaving 9 bases between the germline ends. Germline V gene lookup returns CDR1 MGHRA and CDR2 YSYEKL. CDR3 region: CASSQEDRWTQYF. CDR3 nucleotide sequence: TGCGCCAGCAGCCAAGAGGATCGCTGGACCCAGTACTTC.

This clone appeared a single time. V and J are TRBV6-5 and TRBJ1-6; 9 bases are shared with TRBD1. The CDR3 runs 15 residues. J lost 5 bases, V lost 6 bases, and 5 bases had no gene match. CDR1 and CDR2 from the germline V gene are MNHEY and SVGAGI. This chain's CDR3 is CASRPRDRDNSPLHF. The CDR3 DNA is TGTGCCAGCAGGCCCAGGGACAGGGATAATTCACCCCTCCACTTT.

This clone occurred a few times. The chain combines TRBV21-1 with TRBJ2-1; TRBD2, the table's D call, was not compared with the DNA. TRBV21-1 is recorded as a pseudogene. The length of the CDR3 is 13 residues. Here the CDR3 reads CASSKQRGKSPVF. CDR3 sequence (DNA): TGTGCCAGCAGCAAACAACGCGGGAAATCCCCGGTCTTC.

In this sample, this clone turned up a few times. The chain recombines TRBV27 with TRBJ1-2; 10 bases map to TRBD1. This CDR3 spans 14 amino acids. V lost 6 bases, J lost 3 bases, and 4 bases stayed unmatched. Germline V lookup: CDR1 MNHEY, CDR2 SMNVEV (reference sequence). The CDR3 DNA reads TGTGCCAGCAGAAGGACAGGGGGGGACTATGGCTACACCTTC. Translating gives CASRRTGGDYGYTF.

This clone was seen a single time. V usage is TRBV11-2 and J usage is TRBJ2-5, with D perhaps matching TRBD2 (7 bases). The CDR3 consists of 13 residues. Germline values: CDR1 SGHAT, CDR2 FQNNGV. Between the trimmed V and J ends, which lost 9 bases and 5 bases, there was a span of 16 bases. This chain's CDR3 is CASTPGGLETQYF. The CDR3 bases are TGTGCCAGTACCCCCGGGGGGCTGGAGACCCAGTACTTC.

J is TRBJ2-7 and V is TRBV7-2; D might be TRBD1 or TRBD2, each matching 5 bases. Per the germline V gene, CDR1 is SGHTA and CDR2 is FQGNSA. Trimming pared 1 base from V and 7 bases from J, leaving 14 bases between. This CDR3 contains 14 residues. The CDR3 region has the DNA TGTGCCAGCAGCTTAGGGGACCGACCGAGGGAGCAGTACTTC. This gives the protein CASSLGDRPREQYF.

V and J are TRBV5-1 and TRBJ2-3; D is perhaps TRBD2 (5 bases). Germline CDR1 SGHRS, CDR2 YFSETQ. CDR3 size: 14 residues. Trimming shortened V by 0 bases and J by 6 bases, and 11 bases separated the two germline ends. CDR3 in amino acids: CASSLDGGEDTQYF. As DNA, the CDR3 is TGCGCCAGCAGCTTGGACGGTGGGGAGGATACGCAGTATTTT.

This chain links TRBV29-1 with TRBJ1-2; the match to TRBD1 covers 7 bases. Germline V CDR1 and CDR2: SQVTM, ANQGSEA. Trimming at V came to 7 bases and at J to 5 bases, leaving 16 bases not matched to a gene. The CDR3 consists of 15 residues. The DNA for the CDR3 is TGCAGCGCCGCCCAACAGGGGACGAGGAGGTATGGCTACACCTTC. The encoded protein is CSAAQQGTRRYGYTF.

The CDR3 sequence is CASSWGTSGVLQETQYF. CDR3 in DNA: TGCGCCAGCAGCTGGGGGACTAGCGGTGTACTCCAAGAGACCCAGTACTTC. This chain joins TRBV5-1 and TRBJ2-5; 11 nucleotides align to TRBD2. The CDR3 consists of 17 residues. CDR1 is SGHRS, CDR2 YFSETQ, per germline. V dropped 3 bases and J dropped 1; count of bases not matched to a gene: 8.

This clone occurred a few times. This sequence joins TRBV29-1 and TRBJ2-7, with D perhaps TRBD1 or TRBD2 (6 bases each). The V and J ends lost 5 bases and 6 bases respectively, with 11 bases between them. Germline values: CDR1 SQVTM, CDR2 ANQGSEA. CDR3 size: 11 residues. CDR3 nucleotides: TGCAGCGTTTCCAGGGGAGGCGAGCAGTACTTC. This gives the protein CSVSRGGEQYF.

This clone was counted a few times. This chain connects TRBV7-2 to TRBJ1-5, with 7 bases aligning to TRBD1. Per germline, CDR1 SGHTA and CDR2 FQGNSA. The junction had 5 bases not matched to a gene; V was cut back by 3 bases and J by 6 bases. CDR3 size: 14 residues. CDR3: CASSFGQDTQPQHF. The DNA of the CDR3 is TGTGCCAGCAGCTTCGGACAGGATACTCAGCCCCAGCATTTT.

This clone was seen more than once but under ten times. CDR3 loop: CAWKRQSSPIGEQYF. In DNA, the CDR3 is TGTGCCTGGAAGCGACAGTCCTCCCCCATAGGGGAGCAGTACTTC. This chain links TRBV30 with TRBJ2-7; possible D gene TRBD1, 5 bases. There are 15 residues in the CDR3. V lost 4 bases and J 7 bases, leaving 23 bases between the germline ends. Per the germline V gene, CDR1 is GTSNPN and CDR2 is SVGIG (reference sequence).

The chain links TRBV7-2 to TRBJ1-1, with unresolved D. CDR3 length: 15 amino acids. Germline assignment: CDR1 SGHTA and CDR2 FQGNSA. Trimming took off 3 bases at V and 0 bases at J, with 11 bases between the two ends. The DNA of the CDR3 is TGTGCCAGCAGCTTTGTGTTAGGTCTGAACACTGAAGCTTTCTTT. It specifies CASSFVLGLNTEAFF. Full variable domain (rest looked up from reference TRBV7-2 and TRBJ1-1): GAGVSQSPSNKVTEKGKDVELRCDPISGHTALYWYRQSLGQGLEFLIYFQGNSAPDKSGLPSDRFSAERTGGSVSTLTIQRTQQEDSAVYLCASSFVLGLNTEAFFGQGTRLTVV.

The chain's CDR3 is CASSVTPRDTKYYEQYF. CDR3 nucleotides: TGTGCCAGCAGTGTAACACCCCGGGACACCAAATACTACGAGCAGTACTTC. The rearrangement uses TRBV27 and TRBJ2-7; tentative D call: TRBD1 (6 bases). The V and J ends lost 5 bases and 3 bases respectively, with 23 bases between them. This CDR3 region has 17 residues. Germline V gives CDR1 MNHEY, CDR2 SMNVEV (reference sequence).

The rearrangement uses TRBV7-2 and TRBJ1-2; possible D gene TRBD1, 6 bases. Germline lookup yields CDR1 SGHTA and CDR2 FQGNSA. The CDR3 loop spans 13 amino acids. V was trimmed by 5 bases and J by 3 bases, leaving 10 bases between them. The CDR3 region has the DNA TGTGCCAGCAGCCATAGACAGGACTATGGCTACACCTTC. It codes for CASSHRQDYGYTF.

The table lists this clone with a count of one. This rearrangement joins TRBV29-1 to TRBJ2-1; the match to TRBD2 covers 16 bases. V shed 6 bases, J shed 1 base, and the junction held 9 bases outside the gene matches. The CDR3 is 18 amino acids. The germline CDR1 and CDR2 sequences are SQVTM and ANQGSEA. DNA of the CDR3: TGCAGCGTAGCCGGGACTAGCGGGAGGGTGAAGTCCTACAATGAGCAGTTCTTC. Its protein product is CSVAGTSGRVKSYNEQFF.

The chain uses TRBV29-1 and TRBJ2-1; 9 bases map to TRBD1. The length of the CDR3 is 14 residues. J was trimmed by 0 bases and V by 7 bases; bases with no gene match: 4. Germline assignment: CDR1 SQVTM and CDR2 ANQGSEA. In nucleotides, the CDR3 is TGCAGCGGACGGACAGGGGCCTCCTACAATGAGCAGTTCTTC. Encoded protein: CSGRTGASYNEQFF.

The chain recombines TRBV6-5 with TRBJ1-1; D not resolved. Trimming removed 0 bases at V and 7 bases at J, with 18 bases between. Germline V gives CDR1 MNHEY, CDR2 SVGAGI. The CDR3 consists of 16 residues. The CDR3 nucleotides read TGTGCCAGCAGTTACTCGAAGTTTCCCTCGATGGGTGAAGCTTTCTTT. It translates to CASSYSKFPSMGEAFF.

This clone came up a few times. J is TRBJ1-2 and V is TRBV19; D gene ambiguous. The CDR3 spans 12 residues. The V and J ends lost 6 bases and 3 bases respectively, with 8 bases between them. Germline V gives CDR1 LNHDA, CDR2 SQIVND (reference sequence). This CDR3 reads CASSTDYYGYTF. CDR3 nucleotide sequence: TGTGCCAGTAGCACGGATTACTATGGCTACACCTTC.

In this sample, this clone turned up a few times. This rearrangement joins TRBV30 to TRBJ2-1; D uncertain. The CDR3 has 13 amino acids. The germline V gene has CDR1 GTSNPN and CDR2 SVGIG (reference sequence). V gave up 1 base and J gave up 2 bases, with 6 bases separating them. The CDR3 loop reads CAWSEMAYNEQFF. DNA for the CDR3: TGTGCCTGGAGTGAGATGGCCTACAATGAGCAGTTCTTC. Full variable domain (missing parts from reference TRBV30 and TRBJ2-1): SQTIHQWPATLVQPVGSPLSLECTVEGTSNPNLYWYRQAAGRGLQLLFYSVGIGQISSEVPQNLSASRPQDRQFILSSKKLLLSDSGFYLCAWSEMAYNEQFFGPGTRLTVL.